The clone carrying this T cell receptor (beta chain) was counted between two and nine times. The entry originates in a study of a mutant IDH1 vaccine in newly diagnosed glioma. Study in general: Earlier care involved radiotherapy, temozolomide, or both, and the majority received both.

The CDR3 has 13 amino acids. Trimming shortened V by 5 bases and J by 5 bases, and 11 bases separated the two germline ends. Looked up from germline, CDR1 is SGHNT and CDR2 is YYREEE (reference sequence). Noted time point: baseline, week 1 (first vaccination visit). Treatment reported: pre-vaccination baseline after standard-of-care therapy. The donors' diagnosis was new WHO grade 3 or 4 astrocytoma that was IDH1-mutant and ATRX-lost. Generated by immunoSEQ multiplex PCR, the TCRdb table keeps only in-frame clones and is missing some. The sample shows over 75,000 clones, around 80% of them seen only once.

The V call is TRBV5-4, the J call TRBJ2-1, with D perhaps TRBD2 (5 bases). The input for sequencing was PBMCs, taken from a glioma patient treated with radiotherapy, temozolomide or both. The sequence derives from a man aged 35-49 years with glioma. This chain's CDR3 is CASSTRDHNEQFF. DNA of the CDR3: TGTGCCAGCAGTACCCGGGATCACAATGAGCAGTTCTTC.